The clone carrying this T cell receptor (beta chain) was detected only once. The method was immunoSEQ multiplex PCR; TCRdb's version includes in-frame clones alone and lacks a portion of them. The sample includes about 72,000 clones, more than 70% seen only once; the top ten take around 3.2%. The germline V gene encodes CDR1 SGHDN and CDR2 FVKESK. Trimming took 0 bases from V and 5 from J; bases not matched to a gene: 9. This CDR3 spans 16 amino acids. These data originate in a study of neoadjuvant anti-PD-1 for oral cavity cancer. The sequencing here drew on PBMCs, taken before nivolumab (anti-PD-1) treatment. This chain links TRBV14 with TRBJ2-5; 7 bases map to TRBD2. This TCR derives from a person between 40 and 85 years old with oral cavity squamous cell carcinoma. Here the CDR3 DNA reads TGTGCCAGCAGCCAAGATTCGGGGGGACGTAGGGAGACCCAGTACTTC. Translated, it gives CASSQDSGGRRETQYF.